This T cell receptor beta chain was obtained from a study of T cell responses to AZD1222 COVID-19 vaccine. Points from the study as a whole: Seropositive at baseline were only a handful of AZD1222 recipients.

Method: immunoSEQ multiplex PCR; TCRdb's copy keeps in-frame clones and lacks some. The sample has some 200,000 clones; 75% to 90% are singletons. The CDR3 covers 15 residues. Trimming removed 2 bases from V and 4 bases from J; junction bases left unmatched: 5. CDR1 is MNHEY, CDR2 SVGAGI, per germline. Concerning this clone itself: The antigen is unknown.

The material was peripheral blood, obtained on day 0 of AZD1222 vaccination. V usage is TRBV6-5 and J usage is TRBJ1-5; 7 bases fit TRBD1. This TCR was recovered from an adult in good health. The CDR3 nucleotides read TGTGCCAGCAGTTACACCGGGACAGCAAATCAGCCCCAGCATTTT. It yields the protein CASSYTGTANQPQHF.